This TCR beta chain was recorded in a study of blood T cell repertoires in COVID-19. Study as a whole: Both acute and convalescent COVID-19 samples were obtained from the United States, Italy and Spain.

TCRdb keeps only in-frame clones here, not all; method: immunoSEQ multiplex PCR. This table holds some 340,000 clones, roughly four fifths found once. Trimming took 5 bases from V and 3 from J; bases not matched to a gene: 7. CDR3 size: 16 residues. Germline CDR1 SGHVS, CDR2 FQNEAQ. The rearrangement joins TRBV7-8 to TRBJ1-6, with 7 bases aligning to TRBD1. The clonotype comes from a woman between 45 and 60 years old who had recovered from COVID-19. Material: PBMCs or T cells enriched from blood (not recorded which). For the CDR3, the DNA is TGTGCCAGCAGCCCGGGACAGCTCAGCTATAATTCACCCCTCCACTTT. Translation gives CASSPGQLSYNSPLHF.